This T cell receptor (beta chain) was profiled in a study of cytomegalovirus exposure and HLA in healthy donors. Overall study results and limits: First-cohort TCR clusters were later found to tend to co-occur in the approximately 110 validation repertoires.

The data were produced by immunoSEQ multiplex PCR, yet TCRdb's version contains in-frame clones alone and is incomplete. Of 120,000 to 150,000 clones listed, roughly 86% are singletons. This CDR3 has 15 residues. The germline CDR1 and CDR2 sequences are SGHDT and YYEEEE. The V and J ends lost 4 bases and 3 bases respectively, with 16 bases between them. As to this clone: Its antigen remains unknown.

Sequences were obtained from PBMCs. The sequence came from a woman aged 25 to 39 in good health and CMV-seronegative. The V gene is TRBV5-6, the J gene TRBJ1-1; no definite D call. CDR3 coding DNA: TGTGCCAGCAGCGCCCACGGGATGGGGTACACTGAAGCTTTCTTT. It translates to CASSAHGMGYTEAFF.